Listed below are T cell receptor beta chains from one sample, sequenced in a study of blood T cell repertoires in COVID-19. Profiling relied on immunoSEQ multiplex PCR, and the TCRdb table lists in-frame clones only, not all of them. The table lists around 270,000 clones, 88% of them singletons. Material for sequencing was peripheral blood. These receptors came from a man aged 60 to 69 who had recovered from COVID-19. Each CDR3 is given with its conserved first and last residue. The order of the fields is J gene, clone size, D gene, V gene, CDR3 protein, CDR3 DNA. The D gene is left open where the match is weak. Only some rows state a clone size, as once, few, many or a class for expanded clones.

TRBJ1-2 once - TRBV5-1 CASSSAGAGRDGYTF TGCGCCAGCAGCTCGGCGGGGGCGGGTCGGGATGGCTACACCTTC
TRBJ2-2 - - TRBV7-5 CARSLFVRGGYTGELFF TGTGCCAGAAGCTTATTCGTTCGCGGGGGATACACCGGGGAGCTGTTTTTT
TRBJ1-6 once - TRBV14 CASSQDVRGSSLHF TGTGCCAGCAGCCAAGATGTGAGGGGGTCGTCCCTCCACTTT
TRBJ1-5 few - TRBV15 CATSRDRGKNQPQHF TGTGCCACCAGCAGAGATCGAGGTAAAAATCAGCCCCAGCATTTT
TRBJ2-7 - - TRBV9 CASSVAGNYEQYF TGTGCCAGCAGCGTAGCAGGGAACTACGAGCAGTACTTC
TRBJ2-7 - - TRBV6-2/TRBV6-3 CASSSLLSRAIYEQYF TGTGCCAGCAGTTCCCTCCTGAGCAGGGCCATCTACGAGCAGTACTTC
TRBJ1-4 - - TRBV7-9 CASSLRGAQSATNEKLFF TGTGCCAGCAGCTTGCGTGGGGCACAAAGCGCAACTAATGAAAAACTGTTTTTT
TRBJ2-5 - TRBD1 TRBV7-2 CASSRDRQETQYF TGTGCCAGCAGCAGGGACAGGCAGGAGACCCAGTACTTC
TRBJ2-7 - TRBD1 TRBV7-9 CASSFARGFNEQYF TGTGCCAGCAGCTTTGCCAGGGGGTTCAACGAGCAGTACTTC
TRBJ2-2 - - TRBV4-2 CASSQEGRTLNTGELFF TGTGCCAGCAGCCAAGAAGGACGGACATTGAACACCGGGGAGCTGTTTTTT
TRBJ2-1 - TRBD1 TRBV27 CASSLRGGTGDQRYNEQFF TGTGCCAGCAGTTTACGGGGCGGGACAGGGGATCAGAGGTACAATGAGCAGTTCTTC
TRBJ1-2 - - TRBV9 CASSTPGAGVPLNYGYTF TGTGCCAGCAGCACCCCCGGGGCAGGGGTCCCCCTTAACTATGGCTACACCTTC
TRBJ2-7 - - TRBV28 CASTWGRHEQYF TGTGCCAGCACATGGGGGCGACACGAGCAGTACTTC
TRBJ1-1 - - TRBV12-3/TRBV12-4 CASRRPGFTEAFF TGTGCCAGCAGACGACCGGGTTTCACTGAAGCTTTCTTT
TRBJ2-5 - - TRBV21-1 CASSKGGTSGGLQETQYF TGTGCCAGCAGCAAAGGCGGTACTAGCGGGGGACTCCAAGAGACCCAGTACTTC
TRBJ1-6 - TRBD1 TRBV27 CASSQGQATLHF TGTGCCAGCAGTCAGGGACAGGCTACTCTCCACTTT
TRBJ1-1 - - TRBV7-6 CASSLAGQGGTEAFF TGTGCCAGCAGCTTAGCGGGGCAGGGAGGCACTGAAGCTTTCTTT
TRBJ2-3 - TRBD2 TRBV10-3 CAISESYRGGGARDTQYF TGTGCCATCAGTGAGTCGTATCGTGGCGGGGGGGCGAGAGATACGCAGTATTTT
TRBJ1-5 - - TRBV2 CASSGNRAGNQPQHF TGTGCCAGCAGTGGAAACAGGGCGGGCAATCAGCCCCAGCATTTT
TRBJ2-6 - - TRBV6-5 CASSYRGSGANVLTF TGTGCCAGCAGTTACAGGGGATCCGGGGCCAACGTCCTGACTTTC
TRBJ1-2 - TRBD1 TRBV18 CASSPPGTGDQGGYTF TGTGCCAGCTCACCACCGGGGACAGGGGATCAGGGTGGCTACACCTTC
TRBJ2-3 - TRBD2 TRBV7-3 CASSLASGGLDTQYF TGTGCCAGCAGCTTAGCTAGCGGGGGACTAGATACGCAGTATTTT
TRBJ2-7 - - TRBV4-1 CASSLRLGGSSYEQYF TGCGCCAGCAGCCTTAGACTGGGGGGATCATCCTACGAGCAGTACTTC
TRBJ2-2 - TRBD2 TRBV19 CASISGGTNTGELFF TGTGCCAGTATTAGCGGGGGGACGAACACCGGGGAGCTGTTTTTT
TRBJ2-1 - TRBD2 TRBV18 CASSRGGSSYNEQFF TGTGCCAGCTCACGCGGGGGGAGCTCCTACAATGAGCAGTTCTTC
TRBJ2-3 - - TRBV24-1 CATSGQGTDTQYF TGTGCCACCAGTGGGCAGGGCACAGATACGCAGTATTTT
TRBJ2-1 - TRBD2 TRBV25-1 CASSDLSGGAVRNEQFF TGTGCCAGCAGTGATCTCAGCGGGGGGGCGGTCCGTAATGAGCAGTTCTTC
TRBJ2-1 - TRBD1 TRBV5-1 CASSFQQGALNEQFF TGCGCCAGCAGCTTCCAACAGGGGGCACTCAATGAGCAGTTCTTC
TRBJ1-2 - - TRBV5-4 CASSLAREEGYTF TGTGCCAGCAGCTTGGCCAGGGAAGAGGGCTACACCTTC
TRBJ2-3 - TRBD1 TRBV5-1 CASSLATGATDTQYF TGCGCCAGCAGTTTGGCCACAGGGGCGACAGATACGCAGTATTTT
TRBJ2-5 once TRBD2 TRBV9 CASSVAAGSGPSGYQETQYF TGTGCCAGCAGCGTAGCCGCGGGTAGCGGGCCCTCCGGGTACCAAGAGACCCAGTACTTC
TRBJ2-7 - TRBD1 TRBV5-1 CASSKGTGGGYEQYF TGCGCCAGCAGCAAAGGGACAGGTGGGGGCTACGAGCAGTACTTC
TRBJ1-6 - TRBD1 TRBV27 CASSLLSGQGDSPLHF TGTGCCAGCAGTTTATTATCTGGACAGGGCGATTCACCCCTCCACTTT
TRBJ2-1 - TRBD2 TRBV11-2 CASSLYAGGSYNEQFF TGTGCCAGCAGCCTTTACGCGGGGGGCTCCTACAATGAGCAGTTCTTC
TRBJ1-1 - - TRBV5-6 CASSIGQTEAFF TGTGCCAGCAGTATTGGACAGACCGAAGCTTTCTTT
TRBJ2-3 - - TRBV2 CASGPDTDTQYF TGTGCCAGCGGCCCCGACACAGATACGCAGTATTTT
TRBJ1-2 - TRBD1 TRBV7-8 CASSLSRAGGGYGYTF TGTGCCAGCAGCTTAAGTCGGGCAGGGGGCGGCTATGGCTACACCTTC
TRBJ2-5 - TRBD1 TRBV12-3/TRBV12-4 CASSPGQGKTQYF TGTGCCAGCAGTCCGGGACAGGGAAAGACCCAGTACTTC
TRBJ2-1 - - TRBV6-1 CASSEVRSSYNEQFF TGTGCCAGCAGTGAGGTACGGAGCTCCTACAATGAGCAGTTCTTC
TRBJ2-5 - TRBD2 TRBV5-6 CASSLVASGGEEETQYF TGTGCCAGCAGCTTGGTGGCTAGCGGGGGAGAAGAGGAGACCCAGTACTTC
TRBJ1-5 - TRBD1 TRBV5-6 CASSLARGRGSRNQPQHF TGTGCCAGCAGCTTGGCTCGTGGCAGGGGGTCGCGAAATCAGCCCCAGCATTTT
TRBJ1-2 - TRBD1 TRBV3-1/TRBV3-2 CASSNGQVYGYTF TGTGCCAGCAGCAACGGACAGGTCTATGGCTACACCTTC
TRBJ1-2 - - TRBV6-5 CASSLQGDGYTF TGTGCCAGCAGTTTACAGGGAGACGGCTACACCTTC
TRBJ1-5 few - TRBV2 CASRGDTGLPQHF TGTGCCAGCAGGGGGGACACGGGTTTGCCCCAGCATTTT
TRBJ2-1 - TRBD2 TRBV19 CASSLPGSGGSSEQFF TGTGCCAGTAGCCTCCCGGGTAGCGGGGGGTCGAGTGAGCAGTTCTTC